Below, 20 T cell receptor beta chains from the same sample are listed, as sequenced in a study of blood T cell repertoires in COVID-19. Libraries were prepared by immunoSEQ multiplex PCR; TCRdb keeps only in-frame clonotypes and omits some of them. The sample has about 160,000 clones; roughly four fifths are singletons. The sequenced sample was peripheral blood. The receptors derive from a woman aged 80 or over with acute or convalescent COVID-19.

The gene calls are TRBV4-2 and TRBJ1-2; D possibly corresponds to TRBD1 (5 bases). CDR3 length: 14 amino acids. Looked up from germline, CDR1 is LGHNA and CDR2 is YNFKEQ. The ends were cut back, 1 base at V and 8 bases at J, with 14 bases in the middle. DNA for the CDR3: TGTGCCAGCAGCCAAGTCGGGGGTATGGGCGGCTACACCTTC. Translated, it gives CASSQVGGMGGYTF.

The chain has TRBV9 and TRBJ2-3, with 14 bases matching TRBD2. J lost 1 base, V lost 0 bases, and 7 bases had no gene match. Germline V gene data show CDR1 as SGDLS and CDR2 as YYNGEE. This CDR3 has 19 amino acids. The CDR3 coding sequence is TGTGCCAGCAGCGTAGCCCCCGGACTAGCGGGAGGTGGCACAGATACGCAGTATTTT. Translating it yields CASSVAPGLAGGGTDTQYF.

This sequence joins TRBV20-1 and TRBJ2-7; weak D call: TRBD1 (6 bases). CDR1 and CDR2 from the germline V gene are DFQATT and SNEGSKA (reference sequence). There are 11 residues in the CDR3. Trimming took 6 bases from V and 3 from J, leaving 9 bases between them. In DNA form, the CDR3 reads TGCAGTGCAAAGGACAGCTACGAGCAGTACTTC. It yields the protein CSAKDSYEQYF.

In the case of this clone: This CDR3 is also generated by other DNA sequences in the sample. CDR3 residues: CASSFSNQPQHF. The CDR3 bases are TGTGCCAGCAGCTTTAGTAATCAGCCCCAGCATTTT. The V gene is TRBV7-9, the J gene TRBJ1-5; D is undetermined. This CDR3 is built from 12 residues. Trimming took off 3 bases at V and 4 bases at J, with 4 bases between the two ends. The germline V gene encodes CDR1 SEHNR and CDR2 FQNEAQ (reference sequence). Supplemented by reference TRBV7-9 and TRBJ1-5, the full variable domain reads DTGVSQNPRHKITKRGQNVTFRCDPISEHNRLYWYRQTLGQGPEFLTYFQNEAQLEKSRLLSDRFSAERPKGSFSTLEIQRTEQGDSAMYLCASSFSNQPQHFGDGTRLSIL.

The CDR3 bases are TGTGCCAGCAGCAAAGAATCGGGGTTTAATTCACCCCTCCACTTT. It yields the protein CASSKESGFNSPLHF. V and J are TRBV21-1 and TRBJ1-6. TRBV21-1 is a pseudogene segment. This CDR3 has 15 residues.

This clone was picked up a small number of times. The V call is TRBV5-5, the J call TRBJ2-7; D is possibly TRBD2 (5 bases). The V gene's germline CDR1 is SGHKS and CDR2 YYEKEE (reference sequence). The CDR3 consists of 12 residues. V dropped 4 bases and J dropped 4 bases, with 9 bases sitting between them. This chain's CDR3 is CASSRPGYEQYF. The CDR3 region has the DNA TGTGCCAGCAGCCGGCCGGGGTACGAGCAGTACTTC.

This clone appeared once. The rearrangement links TRBV19 to TRBJ1-1; D may be TRBD1 (6 bases). The CDR3 spans 14 residues. Trimming removed 9 bases at V and 1 base at J, with 15 bases between. From germline, CDR1 is LNHDA and CDR2 SQIVND (reference sequence). CDR3 sequence reads: CASQTMTGNTEAFF. For the CDR3, the DNA is TGTGCCAGCCAAACTATGACAGGGAACACTGAAGCTTTCTTT.

Comment on this clone: Mismatch with germline at one junction end may stem from a read error. The V gene is TRBV4-1, the J gene TRBJ2-2, with TRBD2 matching 10 bases. This CDR3 is 15 amino acids long. Germline CDR1 reads MGHRA; CDR2 reads YSYEKL. The CDR3 here is CASNQAGGLPGELFF. The CDR3 DNA reads TGCGCCAGCAACCAAGCGGGGGGGCTCCCCGGGGAGCTGTTTTTT.

The genes are TRBV7-8 and TRBJ2-3, with TRBD2 matching 8 bases. Germline assignment: CDR1 SGHVS and CDR2 FQNEAQ. The CDR3 sequence is 15 residues long. Unmatched junction bases numbered 9, after V lost 5 bases and J lost 5 bases. The CDR3 spells CASSRAAGAGDTQYF. CDR3 sequence (DNA): TGTGCCAGCAGCCGGGCAGCGGGGGCCGGAGATACGCAGTATTTT. Combining the CDR3 with reference TRBV7-8 and TRBJ2-3 gives the whole variable domain GAGVSQSPRYKVAKRGQDVALRCDPISGHVSLFWYQQALGQGPEFLTYFQNEAQLDKSGLPSDRFFAERPEGSVSTLKIQRTQQEDSAVYLCASSRAAGAGDTQYFGPGTRLTVL.

J is TRBJ1-2 and V is TRBV5-1, with 8 bases that match TRBD1. CDR1 is SGHRS, CDR2 YFSETQ, per germline. The CDR3 totals 14 residues. J was trimmed by 4 bases and V by 1 base; bases with no gene match: 3. CDR3 protein: CASSLPGGSYGYTF. The CDR3 nucleotides read TGCGCCAGCAGCTTGCCAGGGGGCTCCTATGGCTACACCTTC. Together with reference TRBV5-1 and TRBJ1-2, the CDR3 gives the full variable domain: KAGVTQTPRYLIKTRGQQVTLSCSPISGHRSVSWYQQTPGQGLQFLFEYFSETQRNKGNFPGRFSGRQFSNSRSEMNVSTLELGDSALYLCASSLPGGSYGYTFGSGTRLTVV.

In this sample, this clone turned up a few times. The V and J genes are TRBV18 and TRBJ2-5; 8 nucleotides agree with TRBD1. There are 14 residues in the CDR3. CDR1 and CDR2 from the germline V gene are KGHSH and LQKENI. V trimming: 3 bases; J trimming: 5 bases; junction bases outside the gene matches: 5. The DNA of the CDR3 is TGTGCCAGCTCACCCGACAGGGGATGGGAGACCCAGTACTTC. This translates into CASSPDRGWETQYF.

This clone is a singleton in its sample. The chain combines TRBV3-1 (or the pseudogene TRBV3-2) with TRBJ1-1; D remains unclear. The CDR3 has 13 residues. Per the germline V gene, CDR1 is LGHDT and CDR2 is YNNKEL (reference sequence). Trimming shortened V by 3 bases and J by 0 bases, and 5 bases separated the two germline ends. This CDR3 is CASSHRLNTEAFF. DNA of the CDR3: TGTGCCAGCAGCCACAGGCTGAACACTGAAGCTTTCTTT.

This clone was counted once. The chain is built from TRBV28 and TRBJ1-2, with a possible D match to TRBD1 (6 bases). Trimming pared 11 bases from V and 0 bases from J, leaving 13 bases between. This CDR3 comprises 13 residues. CDR1 is MDHEN, CDR2 SYDVKM, per germline. The CDR3 reads CAGRDTSNYGYTF. CDR3 DNA: TGTGCCGGTCGGGACACCTCTAACTATGGCTACACCTTC.

This chain uses TRBV3-1 (or the pseudogene TRBV3-2) with TRBJ1-2; D remains ambiguous. Trimming pared 2 bases from V and 8 bases from J, leaving 12 bases between. Germline V gene lookup returns CDR1 LGHDT and CDR2 YNNKEL (reference sequence). This CDR3 spans 13 amino acids. The CDR3: CASSQQQAVGYTF. The CDR3 DNA reads TGTGCCAGCAGCCAACAACAAGCGGTAGGCTACACCTTC.

The chain recombines TRBV10-3 with TRBJ1-3; D ambiguous. CDR1 and CDR2 from the germline V gene are ENHRY and SYGVKD. V lost 6 bases, J lost 0 bases, and 9 bases lay in between. The length of the CDR3 is 14 residues. The CDR3 spells CAIRQINSGNTIYF. The CDR3 DNA follows: TGTGCCATCAGACAGATTAACTCTGGAAACACCATATATTTT.

The table lists this clone with a count of one. The chain uses TRBV12-2 and TRBJ1-1; TRBD1 reflects the table's D call only, with no check against the DNA. TRBV12-2 is designated a pseudogene. The CDR3 is made up of 14 amino acids. CDR3 protein: CASRLSGDHTEAFF. CDR3 DNA: TGTGCAAGTCGCCTATCAGGGGATCACACTGAAGCTTTCTTT.

This chain links TRBV14 with TRBJ1-1; 7 positions agree with TRBD1. In germline, CDR1 is SGHDN, CDR2 FVKESK. Trimming removed 1 base from V and 7 bases from J; junction bases left unmatched: 3. This CDR3 has 13 residues. CDR3 bases: TGTGCCAGCAGCCAAGTAAACAGGGGTGAAGCTTTCTTT. It encodes CASSQVNRGEAFF.

The genes are TRBV19 and TRBJ1-2; perhaps TRBD1 as D (5 bases). The CDR3 extends over 16 amino acids. The V end lost 4 bases, the J end lost 3 bases, and 18 bases lay between the germline ends. Germline V lookup: CDR1 LNHDA, CDR2 SQIVND (reference sequence). The CDR3 loop is CASSRLDIGAYYGYTF. The DNA for the CDR3 is TGTGCCAGTAGTAGGTTGGATATTGGGGCCTACTATGGCTACACCTTC.

The J gene is TRBJ1-2, the V gene TRBV5-4; D is possibly TRBD1 (5 bases). The CDR3 spans 14 residues. CDR1 SGHNT and CDR2 YYREEE come from the germline V gene (reference sequence). V was cut by 3 bases and J by 2 bases, with 11 bases left in between. CDR3 amino acids: CASSSQGPNYGYTF. CDR3 nucleotide sequence: TGTGCCAGCAGCTCCCAGGGTCCCAACTATGGCTACACCTTC.

The chain couples TRBV6-5 to TRBJ1-2; 9 nucleotides align to TRBD1. V trimming: 1 base; J trimming: 4 bases; junction bases outside the gene matches: 1. The germline gives CDR1 MNHEY, CDR2 SVGAGI. The CDR3 loop spans 14 amino acids. The CDR3 loop is CASSYLGQGYGYTF. For the CDR3, the DNA is TGTGCCAGCAGTTACTTGGGACAGGGCTATGGCTACACCTTC.